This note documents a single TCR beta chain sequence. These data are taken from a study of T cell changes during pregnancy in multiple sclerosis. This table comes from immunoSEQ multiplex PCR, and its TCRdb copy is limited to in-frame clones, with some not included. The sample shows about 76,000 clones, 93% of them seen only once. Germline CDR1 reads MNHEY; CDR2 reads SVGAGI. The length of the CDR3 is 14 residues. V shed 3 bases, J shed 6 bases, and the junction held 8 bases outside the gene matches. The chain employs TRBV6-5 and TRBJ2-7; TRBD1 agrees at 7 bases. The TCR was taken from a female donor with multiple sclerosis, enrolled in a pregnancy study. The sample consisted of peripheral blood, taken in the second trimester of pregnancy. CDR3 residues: CASSYGRGSGEQYF. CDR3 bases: TGTGCCAGCAGTTATGGCAGGGGGTCGGGCGAGCAGTACTTC.